This T cell receptor (beta chain) was sequenced in a study of post-analysis software for immune sequencing data. The study, taken as a whole, reports: Compared with controls, patients had more of five TRBV segments, including TRBV5-6, TRBV5-1 and TRBV20-1.

Concerning this clonotype itself: The antigen remains unidentified.

The TCR beta cDNA libraries carried unique molecular identifiers. MiXCR, applied by TCRdb to the PCR reads, yields one record per CDR3 protein. The repertoire includes 750,000 to 950,000 distinct CDR3 sequences, more than 45% of them detected once, and roughly 4.4% sits in the top ten. The CDR3 sequence is 17 residues long. The TCR was taken from a girl between 5 and 17 years old with multiple sclerosis. V usage is TRBV21-1 and J usage is TRBJ2-1; whether TRBD2, the table's D call, matches the DNA was not checked. TRBV21-1 is shown as a pseudogene. Source material: blood. CDR3 residues: CASSKRHRLAHPHEQFF. The DNA for the CDR3 is TGTGCCAGCAGCAAGCGACACAGACTAGCCCACCCGCATGAGCAGTTCTTC.